This TCR beta chain comes out of a study of identical twins. This clonotype was counted only a few times. Its antigen is unidentified. Every sampled donor was Caucasian and healthy. The V end was cut by 4 bases, the J end by 0 bases, with 30 bases between. The germline CDR1 and CDR2 sequences are LGHNA and YNFKEQ. The CDR3 sequence is 22 residues long. TCRdb fed the 5' RACE reads into MiXCR, producing one record per CDR3 protein. This repertoire shows around 230,000 distinct CDR3 sequences, approximately 7.1% found once; its top ten account for 14% to 15%. Study-level findings and limits: One should note that invariant MAIT and iNKT cells could partly confound zero-insertion analyses. Memory repertoires showed no such pattern, whereas abundant cord blood beta clonotypes carried fewer insertions.

Separately, the same data were catalogued under a study of T cells expressing NK-cell markers. That paper states: Whether expanded NKG2C+ T cell clones were HCMV specific stayed uncertain.

This sequence originates from a woman in her late teens or twenties in good health. The rearrangement uses TRBV4-2 and TRBJ2-2, with D possibly matching TRBD2 (6 bases). Material: CD8+ T cells sorted from blood. The CDR3 sequence: CASSRHSFRDSQEGANTGELFF. The DNA of the CDR3 is TGTGCCAGCAGCCGCCATTCTTTCCGGGACTCCCAAGAAGGCGCGAACACCGGGGAGCTGTTTTTT.